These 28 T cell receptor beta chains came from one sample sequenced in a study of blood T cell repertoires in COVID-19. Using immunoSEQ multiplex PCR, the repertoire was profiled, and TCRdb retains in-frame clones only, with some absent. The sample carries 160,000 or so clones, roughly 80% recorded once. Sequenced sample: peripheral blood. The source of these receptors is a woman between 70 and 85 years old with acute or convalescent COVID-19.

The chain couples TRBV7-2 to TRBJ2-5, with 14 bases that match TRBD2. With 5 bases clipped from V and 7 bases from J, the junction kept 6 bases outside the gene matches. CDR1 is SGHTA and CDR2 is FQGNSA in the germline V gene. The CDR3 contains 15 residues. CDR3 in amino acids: CASSQTSGGEWTQYF. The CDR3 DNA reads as TGTGCCAGCAGCCAGACTAGCGGGGGGGAGTGGACCCAGTACTTC.

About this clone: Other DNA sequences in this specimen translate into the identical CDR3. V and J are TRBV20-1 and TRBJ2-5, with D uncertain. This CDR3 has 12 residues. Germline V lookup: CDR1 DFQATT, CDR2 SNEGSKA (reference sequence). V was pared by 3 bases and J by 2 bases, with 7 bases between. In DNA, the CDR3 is TGCAGTGCTAGTCCCAGACAAGAGACCCAGTACTTC. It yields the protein CSASPRQETQYF.

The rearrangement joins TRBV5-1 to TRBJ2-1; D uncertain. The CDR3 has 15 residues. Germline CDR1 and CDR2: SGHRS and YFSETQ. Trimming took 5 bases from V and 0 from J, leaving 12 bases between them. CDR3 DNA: TGCGCCAGCAGTCGTGATGCAGGCTCCTACAATGAGCAGTTCTTC. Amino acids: CASSRDAGSYNEQFF.

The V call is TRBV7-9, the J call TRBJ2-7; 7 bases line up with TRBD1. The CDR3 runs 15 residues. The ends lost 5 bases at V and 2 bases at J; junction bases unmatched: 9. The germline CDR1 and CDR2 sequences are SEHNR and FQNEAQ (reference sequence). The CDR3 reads CASSPLWDSTYEQYF. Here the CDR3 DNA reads TGTGCCAGCAGCCCGCTTTGGGACAGCACCTACGAGCAGTACTTC.

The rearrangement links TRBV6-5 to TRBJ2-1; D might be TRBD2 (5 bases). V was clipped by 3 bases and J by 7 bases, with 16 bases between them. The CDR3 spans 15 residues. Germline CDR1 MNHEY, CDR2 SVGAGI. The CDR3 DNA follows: TGTGCCAGCAGTTATCCTAGAAGCGGTGGAAATGAGCAGTTCTTC. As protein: CASSYPRSGGNEQFF.

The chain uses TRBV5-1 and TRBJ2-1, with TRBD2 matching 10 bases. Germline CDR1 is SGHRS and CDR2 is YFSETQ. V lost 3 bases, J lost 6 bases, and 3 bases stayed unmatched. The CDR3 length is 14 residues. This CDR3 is CASSSGLAFNEQFF. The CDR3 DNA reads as TGCGCCAGCAGCTCGGGACTAGCGTTCAATGAGCAGTTCTTC.

The CDR3 sequence: CASSKDRANEQFF. The CDR3 nucleotides read TGCGCCAGCAGTAAGGACAGGGCTAATGAGCAGTTCTTC. The genes are TRBV10-1 and TRBJ2-1; 8 bases line up with TRBD1. CDR1 is WNHNN, CDR2 SYGVQD, per germline (reference sequence). Trimming took 5 bases from V and 7 from J; bases not matched to a gene: 4. The CDR3 covers 13 residues.

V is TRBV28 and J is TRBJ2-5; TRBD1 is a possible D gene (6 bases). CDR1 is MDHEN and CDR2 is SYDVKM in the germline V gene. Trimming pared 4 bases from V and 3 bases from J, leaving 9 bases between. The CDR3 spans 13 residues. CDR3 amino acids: CASSSGEKETQYF. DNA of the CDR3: TGTGCCAGCAGTTCAGGGGAGAAAGAGACCCAGTACTTC.

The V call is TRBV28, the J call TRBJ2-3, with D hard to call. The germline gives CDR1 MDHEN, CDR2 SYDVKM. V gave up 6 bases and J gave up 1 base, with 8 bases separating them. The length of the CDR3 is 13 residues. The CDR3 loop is CASRLRGTDTQYF. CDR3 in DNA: TGTGCCAGCAGACTACGAGGCACAGATACGCAGTATTTT.

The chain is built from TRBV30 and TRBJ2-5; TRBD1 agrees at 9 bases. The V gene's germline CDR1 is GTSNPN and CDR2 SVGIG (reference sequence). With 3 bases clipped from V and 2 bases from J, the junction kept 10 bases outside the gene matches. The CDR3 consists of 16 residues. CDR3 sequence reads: CAWSPLGTGTQETQYF. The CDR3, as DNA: TGTGCCTGGAGCCCCCTTGGGACAGGGACACAAGAGACCCAGTACTTC.

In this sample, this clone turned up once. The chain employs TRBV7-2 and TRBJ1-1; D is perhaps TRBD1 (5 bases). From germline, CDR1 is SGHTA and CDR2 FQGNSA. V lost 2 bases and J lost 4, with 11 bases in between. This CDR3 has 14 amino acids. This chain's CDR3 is CASSLRGEVTEAFF. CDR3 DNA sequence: TGTGCCAGCAGCTTAAGAGGGGAGGTCACTGAAGCTTTCTTT.

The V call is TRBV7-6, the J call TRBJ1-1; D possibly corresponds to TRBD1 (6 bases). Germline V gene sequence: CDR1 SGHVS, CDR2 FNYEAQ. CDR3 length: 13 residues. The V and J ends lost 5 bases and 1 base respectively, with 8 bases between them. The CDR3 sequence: CASSQDRNTEAFF. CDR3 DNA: TGTGCCAGCAGCCAGGACAGGAACACTGAAGCTTTCTTT.

The CDR3 coding sequence is TGTGCCAGCAGTTGGGGCAGGGACTACGAGCAGTACTTC. Translating gives CASSWGRDYEQYF. The chain has TRBV28 and TRBJ2-7; possibly TRBD1 for D (5 bases). V gave up 4 bases and J gave up 3 bases, with 10 bases separating them. The length of the CDR3 is 13 residues. CDR1 and CDR2 from the germline V gene are MDHEN and SYDVKM.

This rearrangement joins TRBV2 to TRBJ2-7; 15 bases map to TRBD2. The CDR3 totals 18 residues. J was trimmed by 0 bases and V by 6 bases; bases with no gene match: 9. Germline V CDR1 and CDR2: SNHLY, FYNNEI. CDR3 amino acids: CASSGGLAGGPSSYEQYF. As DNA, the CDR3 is TGTGCCAGCAGCGGGGGACTAGCGGGAGGCCCAAGCTCCTACGAGCAGTACTTC. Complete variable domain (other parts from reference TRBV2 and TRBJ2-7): EPEVTQTPSHQVTQMGQEVILRCVPISNHLYFYWYRQILGQKVEFLVSFYNNEISEKSEIFDDQFSVERPDGSNFTLKIRSTKLEDSAMYFCASSGGLAGGPSSYEQYFGPGTRLTVT.

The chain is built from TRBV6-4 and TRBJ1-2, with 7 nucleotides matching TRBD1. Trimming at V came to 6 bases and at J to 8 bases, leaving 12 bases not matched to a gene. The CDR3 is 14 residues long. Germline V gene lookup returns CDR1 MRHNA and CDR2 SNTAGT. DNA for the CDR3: TGTGCCAGCAGCGCTACGCAGGGGGGAAACGGCTACACCTTC. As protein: CASSATQGGNGYTF.

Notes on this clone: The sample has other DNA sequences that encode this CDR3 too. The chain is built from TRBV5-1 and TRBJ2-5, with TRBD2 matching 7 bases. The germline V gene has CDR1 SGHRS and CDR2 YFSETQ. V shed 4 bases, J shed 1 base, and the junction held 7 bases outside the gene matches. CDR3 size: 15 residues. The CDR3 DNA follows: TGCGCCAGCAGCCCGCGCACGGGGGGCCAAGAGACCCAGTACTTC. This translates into CASSPRTGGQETQYF.

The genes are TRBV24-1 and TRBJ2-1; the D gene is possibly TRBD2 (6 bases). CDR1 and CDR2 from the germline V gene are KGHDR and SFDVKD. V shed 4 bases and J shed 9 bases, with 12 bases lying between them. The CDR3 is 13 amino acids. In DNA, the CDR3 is TGTGCCACCAGTGAAGACGGGGGTGGTGAGCAGTTCTTC. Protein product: CATSEDGGGEQFF.

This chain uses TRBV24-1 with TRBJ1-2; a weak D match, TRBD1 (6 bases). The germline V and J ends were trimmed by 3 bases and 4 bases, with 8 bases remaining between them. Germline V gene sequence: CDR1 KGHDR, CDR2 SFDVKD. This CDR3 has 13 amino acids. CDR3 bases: TGTGCCACCAGTGATCTACAGGGCTATGGCTACACCTTC. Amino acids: CATSDLQGYGYTF.

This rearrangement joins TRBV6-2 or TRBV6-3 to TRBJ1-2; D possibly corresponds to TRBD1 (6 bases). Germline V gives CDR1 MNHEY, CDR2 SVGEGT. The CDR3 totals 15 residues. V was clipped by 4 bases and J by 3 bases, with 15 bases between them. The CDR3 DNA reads TGTGCCAGCAGTTTGGTAGGGGGATCGGACTATGGCTACACCTTC. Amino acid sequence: CASSLVGGSDYGYTF.

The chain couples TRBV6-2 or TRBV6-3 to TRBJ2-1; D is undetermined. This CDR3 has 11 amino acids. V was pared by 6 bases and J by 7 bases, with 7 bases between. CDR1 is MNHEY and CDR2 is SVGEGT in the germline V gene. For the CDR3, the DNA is TGTGCCAGCAGCCCACAGAATGAGCAGTTCTTC. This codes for CASSPQNEQFF.

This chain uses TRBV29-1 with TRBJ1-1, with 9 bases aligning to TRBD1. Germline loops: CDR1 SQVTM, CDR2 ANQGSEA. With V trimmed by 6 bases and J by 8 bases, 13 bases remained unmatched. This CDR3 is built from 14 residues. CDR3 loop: CSVNRGREVREAFF. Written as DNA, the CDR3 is TGCAGCGTAAACAGGGGGCGCGAAGTTCGGGAAGCTTTCTTT.

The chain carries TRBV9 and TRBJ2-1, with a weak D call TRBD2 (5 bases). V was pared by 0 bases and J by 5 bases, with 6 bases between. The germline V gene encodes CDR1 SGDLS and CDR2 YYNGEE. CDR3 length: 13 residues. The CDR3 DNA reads TGTGCCAGCAGCGTAGCGGAGGACAATGAGCAGTTCTTC. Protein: CASSVAEDNEQFF.

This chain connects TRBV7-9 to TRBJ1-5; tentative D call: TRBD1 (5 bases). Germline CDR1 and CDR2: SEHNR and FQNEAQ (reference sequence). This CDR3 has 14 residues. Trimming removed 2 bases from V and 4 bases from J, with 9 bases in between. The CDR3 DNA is TGTGCCAGCAGCTTAATAGGGGATAATCAGCCCCAGCATTTT. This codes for CASSLIGDNQPQHF.

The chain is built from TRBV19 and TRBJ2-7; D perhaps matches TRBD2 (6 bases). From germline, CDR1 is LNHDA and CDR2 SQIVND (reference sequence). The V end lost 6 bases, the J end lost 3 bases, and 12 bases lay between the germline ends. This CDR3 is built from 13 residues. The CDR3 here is CASSPGGNYEQYF. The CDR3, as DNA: TGTGCCAGTAGCCCCGGGGGTAACTACGAGCAGTACTTC.

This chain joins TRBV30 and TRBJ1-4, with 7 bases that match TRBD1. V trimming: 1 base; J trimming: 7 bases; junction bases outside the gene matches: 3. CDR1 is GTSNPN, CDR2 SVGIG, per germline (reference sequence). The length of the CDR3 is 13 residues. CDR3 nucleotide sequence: TGTGCCTGGAGTGACAGGGGATTTGAAAAACTGTTTTTT. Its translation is CAWSDRGFEKLFF.

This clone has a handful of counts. CDR3 residues: CASSLAGGQETQYF. In DNA, the CDR3 is TGTGCCAGCAGTTTAGCGGGGGGGCAAGAGACCCAGTACTTC. The chain couples TRBV28 to TRBJ2-5; 9 bases fit TRBD2. V was pared by 2 bases and J by 2 bases, with 0 bases of the junction left unmatched. Germline V gives CDR1 MDHEN, CDR2 SYDVKM. The CDR3 has 14 residues.

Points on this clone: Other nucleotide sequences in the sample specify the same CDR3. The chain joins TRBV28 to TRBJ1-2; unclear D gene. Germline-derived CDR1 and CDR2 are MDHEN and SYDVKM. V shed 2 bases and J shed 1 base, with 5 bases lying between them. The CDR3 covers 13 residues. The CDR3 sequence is CASSLPGNYGYTF. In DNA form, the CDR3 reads TGTGCCAGCAGTTTACCCGGTAACTATGGCTACACCTTC.

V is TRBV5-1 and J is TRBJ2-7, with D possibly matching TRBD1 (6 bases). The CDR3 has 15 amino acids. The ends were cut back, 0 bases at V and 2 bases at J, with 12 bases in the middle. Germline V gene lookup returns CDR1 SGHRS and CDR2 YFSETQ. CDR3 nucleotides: TGCGCCAGCAGCTTGGCCGCAGGGGCGCCCTACGAGCAGTACTTC. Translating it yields CASSLAAGAPYEQYF.